This T cell receptor (beta chain) was documented in a study of blood T cell repertoires in COVID-19. Across the whole study: There were acute and convalescent COVID-19 samples, and they came from the United States, Italy and Spain. The analysed material was cDNA or gDNA that came from T cells, B-cell-depleted T cells, or PBMCs.

Per germline, CDR1 LNHDA and CDR2 SQIVND (reference sequence). V was shortened by 9 bases and J by 4 bases, with 16 bases between the two germline ends. CDR3 length: 14 amino acids. Original data processing: Amplified reference gene primers provided the basis for estimating nucleated cell counts. The method was immunoSEQ multiplex PCR; TCRdb's version includes in-frame clones alone and lacks a portion of them. Clonal size and the V and J genes are those of that table, whereas D and trimming came from the DNA. The repertoire holds a few hundred thousand clones, with roughly 90% as singletons. Specimen: peripheral blood. This clonotype originated in a man aged 30 to 45 with active or convalescent COVID-19. V and J are TRBV19 and TRBJ2-1; tentatively, D is TRBD1 (6 bases). The CDR3 region is CASKDRPGYNEQFF. The DNA for the CDR3 is TGTGCCAGCAAAGACAGGCCAGGGTACAATGAGCAGTTCTTC.